This T cell receptor (beta chain) was sequenced in a study of blood T cell repertoires in COVID-19. Trimming took 5 bases from V and 0 from J; bases not matched to a gene: 3. CDR3 length equals 15 residues. The V gene's germline CDR1 is SGHNT and CDR2 YENEEA. Source study methods: Scientists estimated how many nucleated cells there were by amplifying reference gene primers. Generated by immunoSEQ multiplex PCR, the TCRdb table keeps only in-frame clones and is missing some. V and J calls and clone size are those listed in that table; D and trimming were worked out from the DNA. In the table there are 430,000 or so clones, around nine tenths of which are singletons. It was within 2 weeks before study entry that exposed participants met a COVID-19 case.

The material sequenced was PBMCs or T cells enriched from blood (not recorded which). This clonotype was obtained from a woman in her late teens or twenties who had been exposed to COVID-19. The chain links TRBV11-3 to TRBJ2-7; 11 bases fit TRBD1. CDR3 protein: CASSPGQGASYEQYF. The DNA of the CDR3 is TGTGCCAGCAGCCCAGGACAGGGGGCCTCCTACGAGCAGTACTTC.